This is a list of T cell receptor beta chains from one sample in a study of blood T cell repertoires in COVID-19. Sequenced by immunoSEQ multiplex PCR; TCRdb stores in-frame clones only, minus some. The data hold about 72,000 clones, with about 89% observed a single time. The source material was peripheral blood. These receptors were collected from a woman aged 55-69 years with acute or convalescent COVID-19. CDR3s include the opening cysteine and the closing phenylalanine or tryptophan. The D gene is left open where the match is weak. Size tells how often a clone was seen (once, few, many) or the class of an expanded clone, and some rows leave it out.

V gene: TRBV5-1; clone size: -; J gene: TRBJ2-1; D gene: -; CDR3 DNA: TGCGCCAGCAGCTTGGGGGAGAACAATGAGCAGTTCTTC; CDR3 protein: CASSLGENNEQFF
V gene: TRBV18; clone size: -; J gene: TRBJ2-3; D gene: -; CDR3 DNA: TGTGCCAGCTCAAGGGACATCACAGATACGCAGTATTTT; CDR3 protein: CASSRDITDTQYF
V gene: TRBV4-1; clone size: -; J gene: TRBJ1-4; D gene: -; CDR3 DNA: TGCGCCAGCAGCCAACAAAACACTGGAGCTAATGAAAAACTGTTTTTT; CDR3 protein: CASSQQNTGANEKLFF
V gene: TRBV5-1; clone size: -; J gene: TRBJ2-1; D gene: -; CDR3 DNA: TGCGCCAGCAGCTTGGCGGGGTCCTACAATGAGCAGTTCTTC; CDR3 protein: CASSLAGSYNEQFF
V gene: TRBV12-3/TRBV12-4; clone size: -; J gene: TRBJ1-3; D gene: -; CDR3 DNA: TGTGCCAGCAGTCCTTCTGGAAACACCATATATTTT; CDR3 protein: CASSPSGNTIYF
V gene: TRBV7-9; clone size: -; J gene: TRBJ1-4; D gene: -; CDR3 DNA: TGTGCCAGCAGCTTAGGCAGAATTGCAACTAATGAAAAACTGTTTTTT; CDR3 protein: CASSLGRIATNEKLFF
V gene: TRBV18; clone size: -; J gene: TRBJ2-1; D gene: TRBD2; CDR3 DNA: TGTGCCAGCTCACCACCGGTTACTAGCGGGGGGGCGCTTGGTGAGCAGTTCTTC; CDR3 protein: CASSPPVTSGGALGEQFF
V gene: TRBV29-1; clone size: -; J gene: TRBJ1-1; D gene: TRBD1; CDR3 DNA: TGCAGCGTTGGGGCAGGGGGAGCCACTGAAGCTTTCTTT; CDR3 protein: CSVGAGGATEAFF
V gene: TRBV10-3; clone size: -; J gene: TRBJ1-5; D gene: -; CDR3 DNA: TGTGCCATCAGTGAAACCGGGACAACTGGCAATCAGCCCCAGCATTTT; CDR3 protein: CAISETGTTGNQPQHF
V gene: TRBV5-4; clone size: -; J gene: TRBJ2-7; D gene: -; CDR3 DNA: TGTGCCAGCAGCCACCTTGAGCCCCCGGAGGCCTACGAGCAGTACTTC; CDR3 protein: CASSHLEPPEAYEQYF
V gene: TRBV6-1; clone size: once; J gene: TRBJ2-5; D gene: -; CDR3 DNA: TGTGCCAGCAGTGAAGTATCCGTGACCCAGTACTTC; CDR3 protein: CASSEVSVTQYF
V gene: TRBV7-9; clone size: -; J gene: TRBJ2-4; D gene: TRBD2; CDR3 DNA: TGTGCCAGCAGTGCGGGACTAGCGGGGGCCGGGGACATTCAGTACTTC; CDR3 protein: CASSAGLAGAGDIQYF
V gene: TRBV3-1/TRBV3-2; clone size: -; J gene: TRBJ1-3; D gene: -; CDR3 DNA: TGTGCCAGCAGCCTGCAGGGCCTAAGCTCTGGAAACACCATATATTTT; CDR3 protein: CASSLQGLSSGNTIYF
V gene: TRBV6-5; clone size: -; J gene: TRBJ2-7; D gene: TRBD1; CDR3 DNA: TGTGCCAGCAGCCAGGGACAGCCCTACGAGCAGTACTTC; CDR3 protein: CASSQGQPYEQYF
V gene: TRBV9; clone size: -; J gene: TRBJ2-1; D gene: TRBD2; CDR3 DNA: TGTGCCAGCACCCGAGCTGGCGGGGGAGACAATGAGCAGTTCTTC; CDR3 protein: CASTRAGGGDNEQFF
V gene: TRBV7-3; clone size: once; J gene: TRBJ2-2; D gene: -; CDR3 DNA: TGTGCCAGCAGCTTAACGGACAGCGCTGGGGAGCTGTTTTTT; CDR3 protein: CASSLTDSAGELFF
V gene: TRBV13; clone size: few; J gene: TRBJ2-3; D gene: TRBD2; CDR3 DNA: TGTGCCAGCAGCTTCTCCGGGACTAGCGGCACAGATACGCAGTATTTT; CDR3 protein: CASSFSGTSGTDTQYF
V gene: TRBV12-5; clone size: -; J gene: TRBJ1-5; D gene: TRBD1; CDR3 DNA: TGTGCTAGTGGTAGAGGGACAGGCCAAAATCAGCCCCAGCATTTT; CDR3 protein: CASGRGTGQNQPQHF
V gene: TRBV21-1; clone size: -; J gene: TRBJ1-1; D gene: -; CDR3 DNA: TGTGCCAGCAGCCCCCGACAGGGGAGCACTGAAGCTTTCTTT; CDR3 protein: CASSPRQGSTEAFF
V gene: TRBV7-9; clone size: -; J gene: TRBJ1-1; D gene: -; CDR3 DNA: TGTGCCAGCAGCTTATACTACACGGACACTGAAGCTTTCTTT; CDR3 protein: CASSLYYTDTEAFF
V gene: TRBV27; clone size: -; J gene: TRBJ2-2; D gene: TRBD2; CDR3 DNA: TGTGCCAGCAGTTTCACGGGAGCGGGGGGGCCCGGGGAGCTGTTTTTT; CDR3 protein: CASSFTGAGGPGELFF
V gene: TRBV3-1/TRBV3-2; clone size: -; J gene: TRBJ1-2; D gene: -; CDR3 DNA: TGTGCCAGCAGCCAAGGGGCAGCTTCTAACTATGGCTACACCTTC; CDR3 protein: CASSQGAASNYGYTF
V gene: TRBV7-2; clone size: -; J gene: TRBJ2-7; D gene: TRBD1; CDR3 DNA: TGTGCCAGCAGCTGGGGACAGGTGGCCTACGAGCAGTACTTC; CDR3 protein: CASSWGQVAYEQYF
V gene: TRBV2; clone size: -; J gene: TRBJ2-7; D gene: -; CDR3 DNA: TGTGCCAGCAGTGAATGGGAGGCGATGAGCTCCTACGAGCAGTACTTC; CDR3 protein: CASSEWEAMSSYEQYF
V gene: TRBV7-9; clone size: -; J gene: TRBJ1-4; D gene: TRBD1; CDR3 DNA: TGTGCCAGCAGCCTTGACAGGGCGGAAGAAAAACTGTTTTTT; CDR3 protein: CASSLDRAEEKLFF
V gene: TRBV19; clone size: -; J gene: TRBJ2-1; D gene: -; CDR3 DNA: TGTGCCAGTAGTATCACGGACAATGAGCAGTTCTTC; CDR3 protein: CASSITDNEQFF
V gene: TRBV5-1; clone size: -; J gene: TRBJ2-2; D gene: -; CDR3 DNA: TGCGCCAGCAGGCGGGAACGAGCGAACACCGGGGAGCTGTTTTTT; CDR3 protein: CASRRERANTGELFF
V gene: TRBV12-3/TRBV12-4; clone size: -; J gene: TRBJ1-1; D gene: -; CDR3 DNA: TGTGCCAGCAGGGACAAATTGAACACTGAAGCTTTCTTT; CDR3 protein: CASRDKLNTEAFF
V gene: TRBV7-9; clone size: -; J gene: TRBJ1-5; D gene: TRBD1; CDR3 DNA: TGTGCCAGCAGCCTAACAGGGGCCGAGAATCAGCCCCAGCATTTT; CDR3 protein: CASSLTGAENQPQHF
V gene: TRBV4-1; clone size: -; J gene: TRBJ1-4; D gene: TRBD1; CDR3 DNA: TGCGCCAGCAGCCCACCGGGACAGGATAATGAAAAACTGTTTTTT; CDR3 protein: CASSPPGQDNEKLFF
V gene: TRBV3-1/TRBV3-2; clone size: few; J gene: TRBJ2-1; D gene: TRBD2; CDR3 DNA: TGTGCCAGCAGCCTATGGAGGCTAGCGGGGGGGAGCTCCTACAATGAGCAGTTCTTC; CDR3 protein: CASSLWRLAGGSSYNEQFF
V gene: TRBV6-5; clone size: few; J gene: TRBJ1-6; D gene: -; CDR3 DNA: TGTGCCAGCAGTCGGGGATGGGGTAATTCACCCCTCCACTTT; CDR3 protein: CASSRGWGNSPLHF
V gene: TRBV30; clone size: -; J gene: TRBJ1-2; D gene: TRBD1; CDR3 DNA: TGTGCCTGGAGGGGATTGGACAGGGGCAACTATGGCTACACCTTC; CDR3 protein: CAWRGLDRGNYGYTF
V gene: TRBV15; clone size: many; J gene: TRBJ2-3; D gene: -; CDR3 DNA: TGTGCCACCAGCAGAGGAGGGCAGGGGACAGATACGCAGTATTTT; CDR3 protein: CATSRGGQGTDTQYF
V gene: TRBV4-1; clone size: once; J gene: TRBJ2-7; D gene: TRBD1; CDR3 DNA: TGCGCCAGCAGTCAGAGCCCCGGACAGGGGTTTTCCGAGCAGTACTTC; CDR3 protein: CASSQSPGQGFSEQYF
V gene: TRBV4-1; clone size: -; J gene: TRBJ2-3; D gene: TRBD2; CDR3 DNA: TGCGCCAGCAGCCAAGGGATACTAGCGGGGCGCACAGATACGCAGTATTTT; CDR3 protein: CASSQGILAGRTDTQYF
V gene: TRBV5-4; clone size: -; J gene: TRBJ2-1; D gene: TRBD2; CDR3 DNA: TGTGCCAGCAGCTTGAGACTAGCGGGGATGGATGAGCAGTTCTTC; CDR3 protein: CASSLRLAGMDEQFF
V gene: TRBV2; clone size: -; J gene: TRBJ1-5; D gene: -; CDR3 DNA: TGTGCCAGCACTTCGACAGGACCCAATCAGCCCCAGCATTTT; CDR3 protein: CASTSTGPNQPQHF
V gene: TRBV5-1; clone size: -; J gene: TRBJ2-7; D gene: -; CDR3 DNA: TGCGCCAGCAGCCCTTCGGACAGCTCCTACGAGCAGTACTTC; CDR3 protein: CASSPSDSSYEQYF
V gene: TRBV19; clone size: -; J gene: TRBJ1-5; D gene: TRBD1; CDR3 DNA: TGTGCCAGTAGTATAGGACAGGGAATCAATCAGCCCCAGCATTTT; CDR3 protein: CASSIGQGINQPQHF